The TCR beta chain under discussion was sequenced for a study of blood T cell repertoires in COVID-19 (dated by TCRdb to about 2020). Regarding the study in general: Collaborator samples came from the United States, Italy and Spain and covered acute and convalescent phases of COVID-19. The material from the prospective study consisted of cDNA or gDNA derived from T cells, B-cell-depleted T cells, or PBMCs. Deeply sampled blood TCRbeta repertoires from subjects exposed to, actively infected with, or recovered from COVID-19 were included in the dataset. A freely available public database, intended as a resource for researchers studying the immune response to SARS-CoV-2, is where the repertoires were released. Samples were obtained from the ongoing ImmuneRACE study (first 160 participants) and from some 1,200 subjects provided by 6 global collaborators. The sample metadata nearly always contained a de-identified subject ID, COVID-19 status, age in years and sex. Where available, HLA class I and class II types were taken from metadata supplied by the sample provider and were not determined by assay-based typing.

The immunoSEQ Assay, a bias-controlled multiplex PCR, was used to amplify TCRbeta CDR3 regions from genomic DNA. In the original analysis: Within the assay, amplification of reference gene primers was used to estimate how many nucleated cells each sample contained. To quantify the absolute abundance of each unique TCRbeta CDR3 rearrangement, sequence reads were collapsed and filtered. For each sample, productive Simpson clonality was calculated as the square root of Simpson's diversity index over productive rearrangements. As stored in TCRdb, this immuneACCESS dataset retains in-frame rearrangements with V and J assigned. A fraction of the clones does not appear; measured against another copy, unresolved V genes explain less than half of the discrepancy, and the remainder lacks a known reason. The D gene and trimming were derived from the DNA, and the V and J assignments and clone size from that table. The sample records some 46,000 clones, about 87% of which are singletons. The ten largest clones add up to about 7.5% of the sample.

Collaborating institutions collected whole blood in K2EDTA tubes following their own protocols. For TCRbeta analysis, collaborators shipped samples as frozen whole blood, isolated PBMCs, or DNA extracted from either of those sample types. The germline V gene (reference sequence) specifies LGHDT as CDR1 and YNNKEL as CDR2. The cysteine opens and the phenylalanine closes a CDR3 of 20 amino acids. Only CDR3 DNA is held: 60 bases, read in frame from base 1. Clipping removes 0 bases from V and 4 bases from J, with 18 as the unmatched junction base count. About this clone itself: Its target antigen remains unknown. Base qualities were left out, and no much larger clone turns up one base away.

Overall study outcomes, separate from this receptor: The amount of clinical and demographic metadata varied by source and participant and was provided uncurated.

Sequenced input: peripheral blood. The V and J genes are TRBV3-1 (or the pseudogene TRBV3-2) and TRBJ1-5; 7 nucleotides in the junction match TRBD1. This receptor was taken from a middle-aged man with acute or convalescent COVID-19. The DNA sequence follows: TGTGCCAGCAGCCAAGATACGGTCGGGACAGCCAAAAGGAGAAATCAGCCCCAGCATTTT. The translation is CASSQDTVGTAKRRNQPQHF.